This entry lists 7 T cell receptor beta chains sequenced from one sample in a study of Graves' ophthalmopathy and Graves' hyperthyroidism. The sequenced template was RNA, covering the TCR beta CDR3 region. The first round was an RT-PCR with HTBI primers, and the second round was a multiplex PCR. TCRdb fed the multiplex PCR reads into MiXCR, producing one record per CDR3 protein. The sample has 650,000 to 900,000 distinct CDR3 sequences, roughly 40% seen once. The material sequenced was peripheral blood. These receptor sequences come from an adult man with Graves' ophthalmopathy.

Points on this clonotype: It may be a read error: a sequence one base away is much more abundant. J is TRBJ1-6 and V is TRBV9; D perhaps matches TRBD1 (5 bases). Between the trimmed V and J ends, which lost 5 bases and 7 bases, there was a span of 16 bases. The germline gives CDR1 SGDLS, CDR2 YYNGEE. The CDR3 totals 15 residues. This chain's CDR3 is CASSLHGGRNSPLHF. Written as DNA, the CDR3 is TGTGCCAGCAGTCTGCACGGGGGGAGAAATTCACCCCTCCACTTT.

CDR3 nucleotide sequence: TGTGCCAGCAGTAAACGGGGCCTAAACTATGGCTACACCTTC. This translates into CASSKRGLNYGYTF. The rearrangement links TRBV2 to TRBJ1-2; TRBD1 might be the D (5 bases). The CDR3 is made up of 14 amino acids. V lost 5 bases and J 2 bases, leaving 12 bases between the germline ends. The germline gives CDR1 SNHLY, CDR2 FYNNEI.

This clonotype was counted between two and nine times. At one end the junction does not follow the germline gene, possibly because of a read error. V is TRBV10-2 and J is TRBJ2-7, with 10 bases that match TRBD2. This CDR3 is built from 15 residues. CDR1 WSHSY and CDR2 SAAADI come from the germline V gene. The CDR3 DNA is TGTGCCAGCAGTGAAGCGGGGGGGGGATCCTACGAGCAGTACTTC. This encodes CASSEAGGGSYEQYF.

CDR3 protein: CSVTVRHTEAFF. CDR3 nucleotides: TGCAGCGTTACCGTCAGGCACACTGAAGCTTTCTTT. V usage is TRBV29-1 and J usage is TRBJ1-1; D gene uncertain. The length of the CDR3 is 12 residues. Germline CDR1 reads SQVTM; CDR2 reads ANQGSEA. Deletions cut 5 bases from V and 3 bases from J, with 10 bases between.

J is TRBJ2-7 and V is TRBV6-1, with a weak D call TRBD1 (5 bases). V was trimmed by 6 bases and J by 0 bases, leaving 12 bases between them. The CDR3 contains 14 residues. Germline CDR1 MNHNS, CDR2 SASEGT. The CDR3 region is CASSYLDTSYEQYF. CDR3 nucleotide sequence: TGTGCCAGCAGCTATCTGGACACCTCCTACGAGCAGTACTTC.

This clonotype was observed many times. The chain has TRBV7-2 and TRBJ1-4; 7 nucleotides match TRBD1. The V gene end was trimmed by 4 bases and the J gene end by 8 bases; junction bases not matched to a gene: 4. From germline, CDR1 is SGHTA and CDR2 FQGNSA. The CDR3 sequence is 13 residues long. The CDR3 region has the DNA TGTGCCAGCAGCTCAGGGGGTCGCGAAAAACTGTTTTTT. This sequence encodes CASSSGGREKLFF.

This chain joins TRBV7-2 and TRBJ1-1; possible D gene TRBD1, 5 bases. This CDR3 contains 17 residues. V gave up 1 base and J gave up 4 bases, with 19 bases separating them. Per germline, CDR1 SGHTA and CDR2 FQGNSA. The CDR3 nucleotides read TGTGCCAGCAGCTTAGAGGAGGGTTTGTGGGGGAGCACTGAAGCTTTCTTT. Encoded protein: CASSLEEGLWGSTEAFF.